Shown below are 12 T cell receptor beta chains from a single sample sequenced in a study of T-cell reconstitution after alpha-beta-depleted transplantation in children. Researchers prepared the TCRbeta library using unique molecular identifiers, the study reports. TCRdb passed the PCR reads through MiXCR, listing each CDR3 protein once. Of about 510,000 distinct CDR3 sequences detected, roughly 11% appear once; the ten largest clones hold around 15%. Sequenced here: PBMCs, mostly from graft donor cells, sampled 180 days after TCRalphabeta/CD19-depleted stem cell transplant. These receptors were collected from a female patient aged 2-15 years who had a stem cell transplant for aplastic anemia, so the T cells may come from the graft donor.

This clonotype was detected a few times. The genes are TRBV11-2 and TRBJ2-2, with 7 bases aligning to TRBD2. CDR1 SGHAT and CDR2 FQNNGV come from the germline V gene. The CDR3 is made up of 17 amino acids. V lost 2 bases, J lost 1 base, and 7 bases stayed unmatched. CDR3 residues: CASSLRWAGENTGELFF. The CDR3 bases are TGTGCCAGCAGCTTACGATGGGCGGGGGAGAACACCGGGGAGCTGTTTTTT.

The chain combines TRBV19 with TRBJ1-1; possible D gene TRBD1, 5 bases. Germline CDR1 reads LNHDA; CDR2 reads SQIVND (reference sequence). The CDR3 is 16 residues long. Trimming cost V 7 bases and J 4 bases, with 22 bases left between them. CDR3 in DNA: TGTGCCAGTACCCCAGGGAGAGGGACCCTGGGCACTGAAGCTTTCTTT. Translated, it gives CASTPGRGTLGTEAFF.

This clonotype has at least ten counts. This rearrangement joins TRBV28 to TRBJ2-3; 10 nucleotides match TRBD2. V trimming: 5 bases; J trimming: 0 bases; junction bases outside the gene matches: 8. Germline CDR1 MDHEN, CDR2 SYDVKM. The CDR3 extends over 17 amino acids. The DNA of the CDR3 is TGTGCCAGCAGTCCCAGGACTAGCGGTAAAAGCACAGATACGCAGTATTTT. Amino acids: CASSPRTSGKSTDTQYF.

This chain joins TRBV25-1 and TRBJ2-1; the D gene could be TRBD1 or TRBD2 (5 bases each). V shed 5 bases and J shed 6 bases, with 20 bases lying between them. The CDR3 runs 16 residues. Germline V lookup: CDR1 MGHDK, CDR2 SYGVNS. The CDR3 DNA sequence: TGTGCCAGCAGTTTATCCGCCGGGACCCAGTCCAATGAGCAGTTCTTC. It codes for CASSLSAGTQSNEQFF. The full variable domain, with the rest looked up from reference TRBV25-1 and TRBJ2-1, is EADIYQTPRYLVIGTGKKITLECSQTMGHDKMYWYQQDPGMELHLIHYSYGVNSTEKGDLSSESTVSRIRTEHFPLTLESARPSHTSQYLCASSLSAGTQSNEQFFGPGTRLTVL.

This clonotype was observed at least ten times. This rearrangement joins TRBV7-2 to TRBJ2-7; D unclear. V lost 6 bases and J 5 bases, leaving 23 bases between the germline ends. The CDR3 has 16 amino acids. Germline values: CDR1 SGHTA, CDR2 FQGNSA. CDR3 in amino acids: CASRLPFGPSAHEQYF. The CDR3 DNA is TGTGCCAGCAGACTTCCCTTCGGACCATCAGCCCACGAGCAGTACTTC.

Concerning this clonotype: Relative to the germline gene, one junction end is altered; a read error may explain this. The chain uses TRBV5-1 and TRBJ1-2; D not resolved. This CDR3 has 14 residues. Germline V gene data show CDR1 as SGHRS and CDR2 as YFSETQ. CDR3 in amino acids: CASGTRTQDYGCTF. The CDR3 DNA reads TGCGCCAGCGGAACAAGGACTCAGGATTATGGCTGCACCTTC.

This chain uses TRBV6-2 or TRBV6-3 with TRBJ1-1; 9 bases fit TRBD1. The CDR3 is 17 amino acids. V lost 6 bases to trimming and J lost 0 bases; unmatched junction nucleotides: 11. Per germline, CDR1 MNHEY and CDR2 SVGEGT. The CDR3 here is CASSHLRQGGMNTEAFF. The CDR3 coding sequence is TGTGCCAGCAGCCACCTCCGACAGGGGGGTATGAACACTGAAGCTTTCTTT.

This clonotype was recorded many times. The V call is TRBV5-1, the J call TRBJ1-1; weak D call: TRBD1 (5 bases). From germline, CDR1 is SGHRS and CDR2 YFSETQ. Trimming left V 0 bases short and J 14 bases short, with 11 bases between. CDR3 size: 11 residues. CDR3 DNA: TGCGCCAGCAGCTTGGGGGGCGGCCTCTTCTTT. It translates to CASSLGGGLFF.

The sample holds many counts of this clonotype. The chain combines TRBV7-9 with TRBJ1-1, with D possibly matching TRBD1 (5 bases). CDR1 and CDR2 (germline): SEHNR, FQNEAQ (reference sequence). Trimming cost V 5 bases and J 4 bases, with 14 bases left between them. This CDR3 has 14 residues. The CDR3 nucleotides are TGTGCCAGCAGCCCCCAGGGTGTTTTCACTGAAGCTTTCTTT. It yields the protein CASSPQGVFTEAFF.

The V and J genes are TRBV7-3 and TRBJ2-3; TRBD2 matches at 9 bases. Germline CDR1 and CDR2: SGHTA and FQGTGA. V lost 4 bases and J lost 4; bases outside the gene matches: 6. The CDR3 is 15 amino acids. CDR3 protein: CASSSLAGRADTQYF. The CDR3 bases are TGTGCCAGCAGCTCGCTAGCGGGAAGGGCAGATACGCAGTATTTT.

There are many counts of this clonotype. The gene calls are TRBV5-1 and TRBJ1-1; unclear D gene. With 0 bases removed from V and 4 bases from J, the gap between germline ends came to 10 bases. The V gene's germline CDR1 is SGHRS and CDR2 YFSETQ. There are 14 residues in the CDR3. DNA of the CDR3: TGCGCCAGCAGCTTGGGGACGGGTGGCACTGAAGCTTTCTTT. It encodes CASSLGTGGTEAFF.

A few counts support this clonotype. This sequence joins TRBV28 and TRBJ2-7; D is ambiguous. The CDR3 is 17 amino acids. Trimming left V 2 bases short and J 3 bases short, with 20 bases between. Per the germline V gene, CDR1 is MDHEN and CDR2 is SYDVKM. CDR3 protein: CASSLGVRTSPGYEQYF. The CDR3, as DNA: TGTGCCAGCAGTTTAGGGGTCCGGACCTCCCCCGGCTACGAGCAGTACTTC.